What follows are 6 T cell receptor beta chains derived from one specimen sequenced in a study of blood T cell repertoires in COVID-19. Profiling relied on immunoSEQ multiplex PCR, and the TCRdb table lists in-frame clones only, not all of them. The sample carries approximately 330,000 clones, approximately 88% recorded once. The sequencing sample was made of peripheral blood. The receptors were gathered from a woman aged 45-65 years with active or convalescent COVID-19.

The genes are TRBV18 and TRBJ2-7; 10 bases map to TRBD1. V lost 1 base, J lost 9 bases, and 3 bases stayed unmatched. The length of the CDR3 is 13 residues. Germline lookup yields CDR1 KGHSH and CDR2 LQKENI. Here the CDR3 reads CASSPRDRGTQYF. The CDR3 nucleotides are TGTGCCAGCTCACCACGGGACAGGGGTACGCAGTACTTC.

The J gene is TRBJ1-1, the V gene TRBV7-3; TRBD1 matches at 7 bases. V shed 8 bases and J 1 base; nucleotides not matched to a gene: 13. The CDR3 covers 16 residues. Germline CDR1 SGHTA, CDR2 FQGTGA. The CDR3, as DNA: TGTGCCAGCCGAAGGGAGCAGGGGGTACGGAACACTGAAGCTTTCTTT. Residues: CASRREQGVRNTEAFF.

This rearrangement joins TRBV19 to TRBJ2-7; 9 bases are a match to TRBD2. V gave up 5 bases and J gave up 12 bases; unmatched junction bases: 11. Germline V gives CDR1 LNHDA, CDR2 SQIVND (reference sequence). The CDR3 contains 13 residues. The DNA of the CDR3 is TGTGCCAGTAGTTCTAGCGGGGCGTCCAGTCTGTACTTC. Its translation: CASSSSGASSLYF.

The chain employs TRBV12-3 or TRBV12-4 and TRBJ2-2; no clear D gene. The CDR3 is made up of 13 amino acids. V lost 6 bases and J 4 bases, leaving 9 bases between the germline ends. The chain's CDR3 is CASSEALTGELFF. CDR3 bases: TGTGCCAGCAGCGAAGCCCTCACCGGGGAGCTGTTTTTT.

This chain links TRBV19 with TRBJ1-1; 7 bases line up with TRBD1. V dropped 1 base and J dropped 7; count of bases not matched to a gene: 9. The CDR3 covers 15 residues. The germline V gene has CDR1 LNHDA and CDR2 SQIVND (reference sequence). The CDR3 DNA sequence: TGTGCCAGTAGTATAGCCAGGACAGGACCGCATGAAGCTTTCTTT. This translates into CASSIARTGPHEAFF.

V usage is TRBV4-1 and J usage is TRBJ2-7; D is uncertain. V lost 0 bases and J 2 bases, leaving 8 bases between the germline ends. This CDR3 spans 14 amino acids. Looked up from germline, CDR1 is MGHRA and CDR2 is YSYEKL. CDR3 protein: CASSQESPAYEQYF. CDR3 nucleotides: TGCGCCAGCAGCCAAGAATCGCCAGCCTACGAGCAGTACTTC.